The rows below give T cell receptor beta chains drawn from one sample of a study of shared clonotypes between healthy human individuals. Generated by immunoSEQ multiplex PCR, the TCRdb table keeps only in-frame clones and is missing some. Found here are hundreds of thousands of clones, roughly 96% of them singletons; the top ten hold more than 0.085%. Sequencing was performed on naive CD8+ T cells sorted from blood. The receptors originated from a woman aged 25 to 39 in good health. Both conserved end residues are part of each CDR3. A D gene is named only where the DNA matches it firmly. Clone size is stated in some rows and not others, as once, few, many or a class when expanded.

j_call	v_call	d_call	clone_size	cdr3_aa	cdr3_nt
TRBJ2-1	TRBV7-9	TRBD1	NA	CASSQGQGARDEQFF	TGTGCCAGCAGCCAAGGACAGGGGGCACGCGATGAGCAGTTCTTC
TRBJ2-5	TRBV10-3	NA	NA	CAISDLGGSETQYF	TGTGCCATCAGTGACCTGGGGGGTTCGGAGACCCAGTACTTC
TRBJ2-5	TRBV2	TRBD2	NA	CASSTLAGVRETQYF	TGTGCCAGCTCAACCCTAGCGGGAGTACGGGAGACCCAGTACTTC
TRBJ1-2	TRBV9	TRBD1	NA	CASSVSRDRGTNGYTF	TGTGCCAGCAGCGTTTCGAGGGACAGGGGAACAAATGGCTACACCTTC
TRBJ2-3	TRBV27	NA	NA	CASSPPGPSTNADTQYF	TGTGCCAGCAGCCCTCCCGGACCTTCTACTAATGCAGATACGCAGTATTTT
TRBJ2-4	TRBV9	NA	NA	CASSPKLGDIQYF	TGTGCCAGCAGCCCGAAACTAGGTGACATTCAGTACTTC
TRBJ2-3	TRBV27	NA	NA	CASSLDPDSLEDTQYF	TGTGCCAGCAGTTTAGACCCGGATAGCTTGGAAGATACGCAGTATTTT
TRBJ1-5	TRBV12-5	TRBD1	NA	CASGWRQGSYNQPQHF	TGTGCTAGTGGTTGGAGACAGGGGAGCTACAATCAGCCCCAGCATTTT
TRBJ2-7	TRBV6-5	NA	NA	CASSYRSSFYEQYF	TGTGCCAGCAGTTACCGTTCTAGTTTTTACGAGCAGTACTTC
TRBJ2-7	TRBV7-6	NA	NA	CASSLGTAYEQYF	TGTGCCAGCAGCTTAGGGACAGCCTACGAGCAGTACTTC
TRBJ2-7	TRBV13	TRBD1	once	CASSLEGQGSEQYF	TGTGCCAGCAGCTTAGAAGGACAGGGTTCCGAGCAGTACTTC
TRBJ2-3	TRBV2	NA	NA	CASRGGFSMSSTDTQYF	TGTGCCAGCAGAGGGGGATTTAGCATGTCGAGCACAGATACGCAGTATTTT
TRBJ2-7	TRBV27	NA	NA	CASRGGLWTHRDPGDEQYF	TGTGCCAGCAGGGGGGGGCTTTGGACCCATCGGGACCCAGGGGACGAGCAGTACTTC
TRBJ2-7	TRBV5-4	NA	NA	CASSSPERYEQYF	TGTGCCAGCAGCTCCCCTGAGAGATACGAGCAGTACTTC
TRBJ2-7	TRBV20-1	NA	NA	CSVDSYEQYF	TGCAGTGTGGACTCCTACGAGCAGTACTTC
TRBJ2-7	TRBV10-2	NA	NA	CASSDMGIAPGSNEQYF	TGCGCCAGCAGCGACATGGGGATCGCCCCAGGGTCCAACGAGCAGTACTTC
TRBJ2-2	TRBV13	TRBD1	once	CASSTGGLTGELFF	TGTGCCAGCAGCACAGGGGGCCTAACCGGGGAGCTGTTTTTT
TRBJ1-5	TRBV27	NA	NA	CASGYTGNQPQHF	TGTGCCAGCGGGTACACAGGGAATCAGCCCCAGCATTTT
TRBJ1-2	TRBV11-2	TRBD1	NA	CASRGPNRDRGQVGYTF	TGTGCCAGCAGGGGACCAAACCGGGACAGGGGGCAGGTTGGCTACACCTTC
TRBJ2-1	TRBV13	TRBD2	NA	CASSSSGRALGNEQFF	TGTGCCAGCAGTTCTAGCGGGAGGGCTCTGGGCAATGAGCAGTTCTTC
TRBJ1-1	TRBV7-9	NA	NA	CASSETTEAFF	TGTGCCAGCAGCGAAACCACTGAAGCTTTCTTT
TRBJ2-3	TRBV5-1	TRBD2	once	CASSLESSGIPSTDTQYF	TGCGCCAGCAGCTTGGAGTCTAGCGGAATTCCTAGCACAGATACGCAGTATTTT
TRBJ2-5	TRBV25-1	NA	NA	CASSWLTGQETQYF	TGTGCCAGCAGTTGGTTGACCGGGCAAGAGACCCAGTACTTC
TRBJ2-7	TRBV13	TRBD2	NA	CASSNSGGGGHEQYF	TGTGCCAGCAGCAATAGCGGGGGCGGCGGGCACGAGCAGTACTTC
TRBJ2-2	TRBV6-5	NA	once	CASRPRHGAGELFF	TGTGCCAGCAGGCCACGACACGGGGCCGGGGAGCTGTTTTTT
TRBJ2-1	TRBV7-9	NA	NA	CASSPDRNEQFF	TGTGCCAGCAGCCCCGACCGAAATGAGCAGTTCTTC
TRBJ2-4	TRBV12-5	NA	NA	CASRTMRTKNIQYF	TGTGCTAGTCGGACGATGAGGACCAAAAACATTCAGTACTTC
TRBJ1-2	TRBV19	NA	NA	CASSIDLREGYGYTF	TGTGCCAGTAGTATAGATCTCCGGGAAGGCTATGGCTACACCTTC
TRBJ1-5	TRBV27	NA	NA	CASSSGEQPQHF	TGTGCCAGCAGTTCAGGGGAGCAACCCCAGCATTTT
TRBJ2-7	TRBV28	NA	NA	CASRDGGPGGEQYF	TGTGCCAGCAGGGACGGCGGCCCCGGCGGCGAGCAGTACTTC
TRBJ1-1	TRBV19	NA	once	CASSILQPNTEAFF	TGTGCCAGTAGTATTCTCCAGCCGAACACTGAAGCTTTCTTT
TRBJ1-2	TRBV6-1	NA	NA	CASTREGYGYTF	TGTGCCAGTACCAGGGAAGGCTATGGCTACACCTTC
TRBJ1-4	TRBV10-3	TRBD1	NA	CAISQGQGAEKLFF	TGTGCCATCAGCCAGGGACAGGGGGCTGAAAAACTGTTTTTT
TRBJ1-3	TRBV6-6	NA	NA	CASSTTGNTIYF	TGTGCCAGCAGCACGACAGGAAACACCATATATTTT
TRBJ1-5	TRBV27	NA	once	CASSLTSASNQPQHF	TGTGCCAGCAGTTTAACCTCAGCGTCAAATCAGCCCCAGCATTTT
TRBJ2-7	TRBV7-9	NA	NA	CASSLERAADNYEQYF	TGTGCCAGCAGCTTAGAAAGGGCCGCAGACAACTACGAGCAGTACTTC
TRBJ1-2	TRBV6-6	NA	once	CASRSGEVVSYGYTF	TGTGCCAGCCGGTCAGGGGAAGTCGTAAGCTATGGCTACACCTTC
TRBJ2-7	TRBV19	NA	NA	CASSMRVDSYEQYF	TGTGCCAGTAGTATGCGCGTAGACTCCTACGAGCAGTACTTC
TRBJ2-1	TRBV4-1	TRBD2	NA	CASSLARTSGGSYNEQFF	TGCGCCAGCAGCCTAGCTAGGACTAGCGGGGGGTCATACAATGAGCAGTTCTTC
TRBJ2-6	TRBV6-1	NA	NA	CASSAGLLSGANVLTF	TGTGCCAGCAGTGCGGGACTGCTCTCTGGGGCCAACGTCCTGACTTTC
TRBJ1-1	TRBV15	NA	NA	CATSNGVGMNTEAFF	TGTGCCACCAGCAACGGCGTAGGGATGAACACTGAAGCTTTCTTT